Listed here are 7 T cell receptor beta chains from one sample, sequenced in a study of blood T cell repertoires in COVID-19. TCRdb keeps only in-frame clones here, not all; method: immunoSEQ multiplex PCR. The sample contains about 200,000 clones, approximately 85% of which appear only once. The sample comprised peripheral blood. These receptors all stem from a woman in her 70s with COVID-19, enrolled during active disease.

The CDR3 loop is CASSYSLNTGELFF. The DNA for the CDR3 is TGTGCCAGCAGTTATTCTCTTAACACCGGGGAGCTGTTTTTT. The chain combines TRBV6-5 with TRBJ2-2; no clear D. Germline-derived CDR1 and CDR2 are MNHEY and SVGAGI. Trimming shortened V by 3 bases and J by 2 bases, and 7 bases separated the two germline ends. This CDR3 is built from 14 residues.

The chain links TRBV6-5 to TRBJ1-1, with 10 bases that match TRBD1. Looked up from germline, CDR1 is MNHEY and CDR2 is SVGAGI. CDR3 length: 16 residues. The junction had 11 bases not matched to a gene; V was cut back by 4 bases and J by 6 bases. The DNA of the CDR3 is TGTGCCAGCAGTTTAACCGGGACAGGGGTGATAGCTGAAGCTTTCTTT. As protein: CASSLTGTGVIAEAFF.

The chain links TRBV7-3 to TRBJ2-1; D is perhaps TRBD1 (5 bases). The CDR3 extends over 15 amino acids. The V and J ends lost 5 bases and 4 bases respectively, with 15 bases between them. Looked up from germline, CDR1 is SGHTA and CDR2 is FQGTGA. CDR3 amino acids: CASSRAGLFYNEQFF. Written as DNA, the CDR3 is TGTGCCAGCAGCCGCGCAGGGTTGTTTTACAATGAGCAGTTCTTC.

This chain joins TRBV6-2 or TRBV6-3 and TRBJ2-3; 7 nucleotides agree with TRBD2. The germline CDR1 and CDR2 sequences are MNHEY and SVGEGT. This CDR3 spans 15 amino acids. V shed 6 bases and J 1 base; nucleotides not matched to a gene: 7. The CDR3 bases are TGTGCCAGCAGCTCCCCTAGCGGTGGCACAGATACGCAGTATTTT. This translates into CASSSPSGGTDTQYF.

The chain links TRBV6-1 to TRBJ1-5; TRBD1 is a possible D gene (5 bases). V lost 0 bases, J lost 7 bases, and 13 bases lay in between. Germline values: CDR1 MNHNS, CDR2 SASEGT. CDR3 length: 15 residues. For the CDR3, the DNA is TGTGCCAGCAGTGAAGCGAAGGCAGGGAGGCAGCCCCAGCATTTT. Its translation is CASSEAKAGRQPQHF.

The chain carries TRBV5-8 and TRBJ2-3; 11 bases match TRBD1. This CDR3 is 18 amino acids long. Germline CDR1 and CDR2: SGHTS and YDEGEE. The ends lost 5 bases at V and 3 bases at J; junction bases unmatched: 14. CDR3 region: CASRSPPGQGVVTDTQYF. For the CDR3, the DNA is TGTGCCAGCAGGTCCCCTCCGGGACAGGGGGTAGTAACAGATACGCAGTATTTT.

The CDR3 DNA sequence: TGTGCCAGCAGCCCTGGAAATGGACACGGTTATGGCTACACCTTC. Translating it yields CASSPGNGHGYGYTF. The chain carries TRBV3-1 (or the pseudogene TRBV3-2) and TRBJ1-2; possible D gene TRBD1, 5 bases. The germline V and J ends were trimmed by 4 bases and 5 bases, with 17 bases remaining between them. Germline CDR1 and CDR2: LGHDT and YNNKEL (reference sequence). CDR3 length: 15 residues.